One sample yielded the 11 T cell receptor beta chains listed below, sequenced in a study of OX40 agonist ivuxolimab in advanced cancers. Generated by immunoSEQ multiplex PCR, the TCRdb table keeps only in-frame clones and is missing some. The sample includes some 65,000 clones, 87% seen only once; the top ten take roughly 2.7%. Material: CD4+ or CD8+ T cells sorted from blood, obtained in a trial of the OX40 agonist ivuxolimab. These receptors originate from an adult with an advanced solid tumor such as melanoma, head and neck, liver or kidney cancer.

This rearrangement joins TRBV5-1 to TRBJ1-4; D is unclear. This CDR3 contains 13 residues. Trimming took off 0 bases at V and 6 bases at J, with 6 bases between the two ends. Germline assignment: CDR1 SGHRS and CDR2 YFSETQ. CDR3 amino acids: CASSLDLDEKLFF. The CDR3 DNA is TGCGCCAGCAGCTTGGATTTAGATGAAAAACTGTTTTTT.

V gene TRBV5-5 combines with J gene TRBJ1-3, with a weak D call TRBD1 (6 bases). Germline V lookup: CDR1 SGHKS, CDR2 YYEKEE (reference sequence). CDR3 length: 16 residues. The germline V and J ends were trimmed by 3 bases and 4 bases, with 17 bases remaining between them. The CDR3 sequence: CASSWRIGGTGNTIYF. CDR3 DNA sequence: TGTGCCAGCAGCTGGAGGATCGGGGGCACAGGAAACACCATATATTTT.

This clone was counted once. This CDR3 is CASSILGSGYTF. The DNA of the CDR3 is TGTGCCAGTAGTATTTTAGGGTCTGGCTACACCTTC. The rearrangement joins TRBV19 to TRBJ1-2; D is ambiguous. V lost 3 bases and J lost 7, with 9 bases in between. The CDR3 runs to 12 residues. Germline CDR1 reads LNHDA; CDR2 reads SQIVND (reference sequence).

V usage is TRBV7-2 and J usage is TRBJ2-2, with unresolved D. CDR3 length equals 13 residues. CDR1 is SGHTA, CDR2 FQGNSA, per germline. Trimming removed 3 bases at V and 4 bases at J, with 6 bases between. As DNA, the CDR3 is TGTGCCAGCAGCTTGGTGTTCACCGGGGAGCTGTTTTTT. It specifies CASSLVFTGELFF.

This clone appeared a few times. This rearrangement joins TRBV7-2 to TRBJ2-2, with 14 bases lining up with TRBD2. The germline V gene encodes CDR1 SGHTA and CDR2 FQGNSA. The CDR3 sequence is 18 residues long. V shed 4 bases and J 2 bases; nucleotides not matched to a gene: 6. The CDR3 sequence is CASSSPGLAGDNTGELFF. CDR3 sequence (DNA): TGTGCCAGCAGCTCACCGGGACTAGCGGGGGACAACACCGGGGAGCTGTTTTTT.

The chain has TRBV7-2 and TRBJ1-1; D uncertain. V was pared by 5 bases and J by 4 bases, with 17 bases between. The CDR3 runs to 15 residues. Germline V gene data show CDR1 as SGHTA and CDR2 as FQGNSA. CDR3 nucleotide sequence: TGTGCCAGCAGCCCCCGCCGGGAGGTGGGCACTGAAGCTTTCTTT. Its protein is CASSPRREVGTEAFF.

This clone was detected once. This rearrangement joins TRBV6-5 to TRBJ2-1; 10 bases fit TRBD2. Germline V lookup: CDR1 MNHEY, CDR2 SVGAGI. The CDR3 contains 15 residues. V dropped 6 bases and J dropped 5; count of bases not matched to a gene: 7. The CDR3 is CASSIAGGSHNEQFF. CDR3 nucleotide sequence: TGTGCCAGCAGCATAGCGGGAGGATCCCACAATGAGCAGTTCTTC.

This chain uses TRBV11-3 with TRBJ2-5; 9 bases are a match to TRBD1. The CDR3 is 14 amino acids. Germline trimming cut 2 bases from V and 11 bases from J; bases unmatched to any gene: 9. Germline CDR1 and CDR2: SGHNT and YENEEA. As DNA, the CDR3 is TGTGCCAGCAGCTTACCGGGACAGGGTAGAGAGCAGTACTTC. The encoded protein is CASSLPGQGREQYF. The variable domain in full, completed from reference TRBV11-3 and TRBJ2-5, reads EAGVVQSPRYKIIEKKQPVAFWCNPISGHNTLYWYLQNLGQGPELLIRYENEEAVDDSQLPKDRFSAERLKGVDSTLKIQPAELGDSAVYLCASSLPGQGREQYFGPGTRLLVL.

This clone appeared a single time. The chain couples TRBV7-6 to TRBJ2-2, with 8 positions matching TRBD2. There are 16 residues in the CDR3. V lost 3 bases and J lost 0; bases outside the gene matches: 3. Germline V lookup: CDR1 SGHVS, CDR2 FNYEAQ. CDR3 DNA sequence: TGTGCCAGCAGCTTCACGGGGGGGCCGAACACCGGGGAGCTGTTTTTT. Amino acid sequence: CASSFTGGPNTGELFF.

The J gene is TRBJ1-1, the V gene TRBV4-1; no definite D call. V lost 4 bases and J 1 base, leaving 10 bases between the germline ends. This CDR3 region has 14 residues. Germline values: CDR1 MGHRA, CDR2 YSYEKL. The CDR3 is CASSLQAGNTEAFF. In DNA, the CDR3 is TGCGCCAGCAGCCTTCAGGCGGGGAACACTGAAGCTTTCTTT.

The CDR3 DNA reads TGTGCCAGCAGTTTATTTCGGGGCTCCGGGGAGCTGTTTTTT. It specifies CASSLFRGSGELFF. V gene TRBV27 combines with J gene TRBJ2-2; D may match TRBD1 or TRBD2 (5 bases each). This CDR3 contains 14 residues. CDR1 MNHEY and CDR2 SMNVEV come from the germline V gene (reference sequence). V gave up 1 base and J gave up 6 bases, with 9 bases separating them.